Detailed here is one T cell receptor beta chain. This sample was taken from a study of T cell changes during pregnancy in multiple sclerosis. Repertoires were generated with immunoSEQ multiplex PCR, while TCRdb's copy carries only in-frame clones and drops some. Among more than 65,000 clones listed, roughly 96% were seen once. The receptor was derived from a female donor with multiple sclerosis, enrolled in a pregnancy study. Sequencing was performed on peripheral blood, taken in the second trimester of pregnancy.

The CDR3 is CASSGVSERYNEQFF. The CDR3 DNA sequence: TGTGCCAGCAGCGGTGTGTCGGAGAGGTACAATGAGCAGTTCTTC. The chain uses TRBV6-6 and TRBJ2-1, with unresolved D. Trimming cost V 6 bases and J 4 bases, with 16 bases left between them. Germline values: CDR1 MNHNY, CDR2 SVGAGI (reference sequence). There are 15 residues in the CDR3.